This T cell receptor beta chain originates from a study of CD8 T cells in ankylosing spondylitis. The V gene's germline CDR1 is SGDLS and CDR2 YYNGEE. V was cut by 1 base and J by 1 base, with 8 bases left in between. The CDR3 consists of 14 residues. TCRdb itself ran the 5' RACE reads through MiXCR, one entry per CDR3 protein. The table records approximately 110,000 distinct CDR3 sequences, more than 20% of them present only once. This sequence originates from a male donor with ankylosing spondylitis. The sequenced material came from synovial fluid, either unsorted or a sorted T cell fraction (not recorded which). V usage is TRBV9 and J usage is TRBJ1-1, with D possibly being TRBD1 (6 bases). The CDR3 loop is CASSVQGSNTEAFF. CDR3 sequence (DNA): TGTGCCAGCAGCGTACAGGGGTCGAACACTGAAGCTTTCTTT.